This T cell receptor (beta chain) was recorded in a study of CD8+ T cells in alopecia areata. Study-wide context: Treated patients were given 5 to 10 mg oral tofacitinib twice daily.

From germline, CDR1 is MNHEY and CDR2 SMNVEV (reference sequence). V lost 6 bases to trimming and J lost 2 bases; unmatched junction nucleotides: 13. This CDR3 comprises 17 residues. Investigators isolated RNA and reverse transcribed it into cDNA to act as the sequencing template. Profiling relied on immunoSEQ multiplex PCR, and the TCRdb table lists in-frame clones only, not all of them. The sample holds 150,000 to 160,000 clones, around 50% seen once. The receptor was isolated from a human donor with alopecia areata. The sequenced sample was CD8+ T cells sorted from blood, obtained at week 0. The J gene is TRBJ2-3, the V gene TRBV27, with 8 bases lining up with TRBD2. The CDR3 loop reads CASRPSGGGLNTDTQYF. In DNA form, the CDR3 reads TGTGCCAGCAGACCTTCGGGCGGGGGGCTAAACACAGATACGCAGTATTTT.